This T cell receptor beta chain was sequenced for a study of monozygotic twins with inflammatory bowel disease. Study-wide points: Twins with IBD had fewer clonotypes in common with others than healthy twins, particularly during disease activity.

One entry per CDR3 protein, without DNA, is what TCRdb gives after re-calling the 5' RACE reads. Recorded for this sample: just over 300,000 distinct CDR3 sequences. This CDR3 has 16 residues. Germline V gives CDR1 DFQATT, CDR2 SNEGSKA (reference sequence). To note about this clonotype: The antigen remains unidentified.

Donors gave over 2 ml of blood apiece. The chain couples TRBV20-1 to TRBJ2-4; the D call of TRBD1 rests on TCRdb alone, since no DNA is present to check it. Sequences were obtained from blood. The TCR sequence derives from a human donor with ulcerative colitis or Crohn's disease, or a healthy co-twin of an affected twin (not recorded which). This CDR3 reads CSARDHATGRTNIQYF.